Listed below are T cell receptor beta chains from one sample, sequenced in a study of blood T cell repertoires in COVID-19. Clones were sequenced by immunoSEQ multiplex PCR, and TCRdb holds only the in-frame ones, with some missing. The profile covers 250,000 to 350,000 clones, with around 90% appearing a single time and nearly 7% taken by the ten largest. The sample was peripheral blood. These receptors were taken from a woman aged 30 to 39 with COVID-19, enrolled during active disease. CDR3s include the opening cysteine and the closing phenylalanine or tryptophan. The order of the fields is clone size, V gene, D gene, J gene, CDR3 protein, CDR3 DNA. A D gene is named only where the DNA matches it firmly. Expanded clones get a size class; other rows say once, few or many, or leave the size out.

clone_size: .; v_call: TRBV7-9; d_call: TRBD1; j_call: TRBJ1-6; cdr3_aa: CASSRGDRGLRSPLHF; cdr3_nt: TGTGCCAGCAGCCGTGGGGACAGGGGCCTGAGGTCACCCCTCCACTTT
clone_size: once; v_call: TRBV3-1/TRBV3-2; d_call: .; j_call: TRBJ2-1; cdr3_aa: CASSRDTNNEQFF; cdr3_nt: TGTGCCAGCAGCCGGGACACCAACAATGAGCAGTTCTTC
clone_size: .; v_call: TRBV5-1; d_call: .; j_call: TRBJ1-1; cdr3_aa: CASSLEPVNTEAFF; cdr3_nt: TGCGCCAGCAGCTTGGAACCGGTGAACACTGAAGCTTTCTTT
clone_size: .; v_call: TRBV5-1; d_call: TRBD2; j_call: TRBJ2-1; cdr3_aa: CASSLRRLAGDNEQFF; cdr3_nt: TGCGCCAGCAGCTTGAGGAGGCTAGCGGGAGACAATGAGCAGTTCTTC
clone_size: .; v_call: TRBV5-1; d_call: TRBD2; j_call: TRBJ2-7; cdr3_aa: CASSLKTSWLAGSYEQYF; cdr3_nt: TGCGCCAGCAGCTTGAAGACTTCGTGGCTAGCGGGGTCCTACGAGCAGTACTTC
clone_size: once; v_call: TRBV15; d_call: TRBD1; j_call: TRBJ2-2; cdr3_aa: CATSRGQGRVTGELFF; cdr3_nt: TGTGCCACCAGCCGCGGACAGGGACGGGTCACCGGGGAGCTGTTTTTT
clone_size: .; v_call: TRBV28; d_call: TRBD2; j_call: TRBJ2-7; cdr3_aa: CASSSFGSSGIYEQYF; cdr3_nt: TGTGCCAGCAGTTCCTTTGGGTCTAGCGGTATCTACGAGCAGTACTTC
clone_size: .; v_call: TRBV2; d_call: .; j_call: TRBJ2-5; cdr3_aa: CASRNNQETQYF; cdr3_nt: TGTGCCAGCAGAAACAACCAAGAGACCCAGTACTTC
clone_size: .; v_call: TRBV24-1; d_call: .; j_call: TRBJ1-2; cdr3_aa: CATSDGGHYTF; cdr3_nt: TGTGCCACCAGTGATGGGGGACACTACACCTTC
clone_size: .; v_call: TRBV7-3; d_call: TRBD2; j_call: TRBJ2-1; cdr3_aa: CASSFGAGGQFF; cdr3_nt: TGTGCCAGCAGCTTCGGAGCGGGAGGGCAGTTCTTC
clone_size: .; v_call: TRBV9; d_call: .; j_call: TRBJ2-5; cdr3_aa: CASSVGAGLETQYF; cdr3_nt: TGTGCCAGCAGCGTAGGGGCAGGCCTGGAGACCCAGTACTTC
clone_size: .; v_call: TRBV30; d_call: .; j_call: TRBJ1-5; cdr3_aa: CAWSRVNSNQPQHF; cdr3_nt: TGTGCCTGGAGTCGGGTTAATAGCAATCAGCCCCAGCATTTT
clone_size: .; v_call: TRBV4-1; d_call: TRBD1; j_call: TRBJ2-7; cdr3_aa: CASSRVGQGPVEQYF; cdr3_nt: TGCGCCAGCAGCCGTGTGGGACAGGGGCCAGTCGAGCAGTACTTC
clone_size: .; v_call: TRBV30; d_call: TRBD2; j_call: TRBJ2-3; cdr3_aa: CALGLAGGPDTQYF; cdr3_nt: TGTGCCTTAGGACTAGCGGGAGGGCCGGATACGCAGTATTTT
clone_size: once; v_call: TRBV6-5; d_call: .; j_call: TRBJ2-1; cdr3_aa: CASTGQSSYNEQFF; cdr3_nt: TGTGCCAGCACCGGACAGAGCTCCTACAATGAGCAGTTCTTC
clone_size: .; v_call: TRBV4-1; d_call: TRBD1; j_call: TRBJ2-5; cdr3_aa: CASSHGTAQETQYF; cdr3_nt: TGCGCCAGCAGCCACGGGACAGCCCAAGAGACCCAGTACTTC
clone_size: few; v_call: TRBV9; d_call: TRBD2; j_call: TRBJ2-7; cdr3_aa: CASSVAPTSGSYEQYF; cdr3_nt: TGTGCCAGCAGCGTAGCTCCGACTAGCGGATCCTACGAGCAGTACTTC
clone_size: .; v_call: TRBV29-1; d_call: TRBD1; j_call: TRBJ1-4; cdr3_aa: CSVEGQGKEKLFF; cdr3_nt: TGCAGCGTGGAGGGACAGGGGAAGGAAAAACTGTTTTTT
clone_size: .; v_call: TRBV30; d_call: .; j_call: TRBJ2-7; cdr3_aa: CAWSVGGSSYEQYF; cdr3_nt: TGTGCCTGGAGTGTTGGGGGGAGCTCCTACGAGCAGTACTTC
clone_size: .; v_call: TRBV29-1; d_call: TRBD1; j_call: TRBJ1-1; cdr3_aa: CSAAGQQNTEAFF; cdr3_nt: TGCAGCGCGGCGGGACAGCAGAACACTGAAGCTTTCTTT
clone_size: .; v_call: TRBV6-5; d_call: .; j_call: TRBJ2-5; cdr3_aa: CASRTRDSQETQYF; cdr3_nt: TGTGCCAGCAGAACCCGGGACTCCCAAGAGACCCAGTACTTC
clone_size: .; v_call: TRBV4-3; d_call: TRBD1; j_call: TRBJ2-1; cdr3_aa: CASSQEVSSAGGSDEQFF; cdr3_nt: TGCGCCAGCAGCCAAGAAGTTTCGTCCGCAGGGGGCTCGGATGAGCAGTTCTTC
clone_size: .; v_call: TRBV10-3; d_call: TRBD1; j_call: TRBJ1-5; cdr3_aa: CAISEKGGDQPQHF; cdr3_nt: TGTGCCATCAGTGAGAAAGGGGGCGATCAGCCCCAGCATTTT
clone_size: once; v_call: TRBV28; d_call: .; j_call: TRBJ2-1; cdr3_aa: CASSFSAGSYNEQFF; cdr3_nt: TGTGCCAGCAGTTTCTCCGCCGGCTCCTACAATGAGCAGTTCTTC
clone_size: .; v_call: TRBV4-1; d_call: TRBD2; j_call: TRBJ2-7; cdr3_aa: CASSQPGAGGYEQYF; cdr3_nt: TGCGCCAGCAGCCAGCCAGGGGCGGGAGGCTACGAGCAGTACTTC
clone_size: many; v_call: TRBV6-5; d_call: TRBD1; j_call: TRBJ1-4; cdr3_aa: CASSNYRGGEKLFF; cdr3_nt: TGTGCCAGCAGTAACTACAGGGGGGGAGAAAAACTGTTTTTT
clone_size: .; v_call: TRBV2; d_call: TRBD2; j_call: TRBJ2-1; cdr3_aa: CASSPLGLAWFF; cdr3_nt: TGTGCCAGCAGTCCTTTGGGACTAGCGTGGTTCTTC
clone_size: .; v_call: TRBV19; d_call: TRBD2; j_call: TRBJ2-5; cdr3_aa: CASGGGQETQYF; cdr3_nt: TGTGCCAGTGGGGGGGGGCAAGAGACCCAGTACTTC
clone_size: .; v_call: TRBV12-5; d_call: TRBD1; j_call: TRBJ2-1; cdr3_aa: CASGIGQGHSEQFF; cdr3_nt: TGTGCTAGTGGTATCGGACAGGGTCACTCTGAGCAGTTCTTC
clone_size: .; v_call: TRBV3-1/TRBV3-2; d_call: TRBD1; j_call: TRBJ1-1; cdr3_aa: CASRKTGDPQAFF; cdr3_nt: TGTGCCAGCAGAAAAACAGGGGACCCTCAAGCTTTCTTT
clone_size: once; v_call: TRBV2; d_call: TRBD2; j_call: TRBJ2-3; cdr3_aa: CASSEAAGARTDTQYF; cdr3_nt: TGTGCCAGCAGTGAAGCTGCGGGAGCTCGCACAGATACGCAGTATTTT
clone_size: .; v_call: TRBV28; d_call: TRBD1; j_call: TRBJ2-3; cdr3_aa: CASSSSSTGGPTDTQYF; cdr3_nt: TGTGCCAGCAGTTCCTCCTCTACAGGGGGCCCCACAGATACGCAGTATTTT
clone_size: .; v_call: TRBV19; d_call: .; j_call: TRBJ2-3; cdr3_aa: CAAETQGSTDTQYF; cdr3_nt: TGTGCCGCCGAGACGCAGGGTAGCACAGATACGCAGTATTTT
clone_size: .; v_call: TRBV29-1; d_call: TRBD2; j_call: TRBJ2-2; cdr3_aa: CSVEIAGESTGELFF; cdr3_nt: TGCAGCGTTGAGATTGCGGGAGAGAGCACCGGGGAGCTGTTTTTT
clone_size: .; v_call: TRBV5-4; d_call: TRBD1; j_call: TRBJ2-5; cdr3_aa: CASSRRDRRQETQYF; cdr3_nt: TGTGCCAGCAGCCGCCGGGACAGGCGCCAAGAGACCCAGTACTTC
clone_size: few; v_call: TRBV5-1; d_call: .; j_call: TRBJ1-2; cdr3_aa: CASSPGQLNYGYTF; cdr3_nt: TGCGCCAGCAGCCCCGGACAGCTTAACTATGGCTACACCTTC
clone_size: .; v_call: TRBV27; d_call: TRBD2; j_call: TRBJ2-2; cdr3_aa: CASSLPRPEGLAGGDTGELFF; cdr3_nt: TGTGCCAGCAGTTTACCACGACCGGAGGGACTAGCGGGAGGGGACACCGGGGAGCTGTTTTTT
clone_size: .; v_call: TRBV30; d_call: TRBD2; j_call: TRBJ2-1; cdr3_aa: CAWSQTSGRVSYNEQFF; cdr3_nt: TGTGCCTGGAGTCAAACTAGCGGGAGGGTCTCCTACAATGAGCAGTTCTTC
clone_size: once; v_call: TRBV5-1; d_call: .; j_call: TRBJ2-2; cdr3_aa: CASSFSRVDTGELFF; cdr3_nt: TGCGCCAGCAGCTTCTCGAGGGTGGACACCGGGGAGCTGTTTTTT
clone_size: few; v_call: TRBV7-8; d_call: .; j_call: TRBJ1-1; cdr3_aa: CASSLGGGWAEAFF; cdr3_nt: TGTGCCAGCAGCTTAGGAGGGGGTTGGGCTGAAGCTTTCTTT
clone_size: once; v_call: TRBV3-1/TRBV3-2; d_call: .; j_call: TRBJ1-1; cdr3_aa: CASSPRDRGWTEAFF; cdr3_nt: TGTGCCAGCAGCCCAAGAGATCGAGGGTGGACTGAAGCTTTCTTT
clone_size: few; v_call: TRBV7-3; d_call: .; j_call: TRBJ2-1; cdr3_aa: CASSATGSSYNEQFF; cdr3_nt: TGTGCCAGCAGCGCAACGGGATCGTCCTACAATGAGCAGTTCTTC